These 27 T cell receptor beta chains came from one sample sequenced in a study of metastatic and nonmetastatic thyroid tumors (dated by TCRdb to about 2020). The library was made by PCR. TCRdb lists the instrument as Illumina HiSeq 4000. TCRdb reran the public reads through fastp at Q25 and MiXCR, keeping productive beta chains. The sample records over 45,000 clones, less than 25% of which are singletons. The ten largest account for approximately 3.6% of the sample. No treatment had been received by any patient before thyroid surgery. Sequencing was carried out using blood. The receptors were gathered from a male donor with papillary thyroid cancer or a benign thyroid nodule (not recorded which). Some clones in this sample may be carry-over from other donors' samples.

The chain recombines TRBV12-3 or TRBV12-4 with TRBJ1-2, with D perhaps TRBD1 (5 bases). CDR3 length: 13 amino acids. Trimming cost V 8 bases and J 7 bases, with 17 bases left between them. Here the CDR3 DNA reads TGTGCCAGCCTGCGCTGGGACGTACTTGGCTACACCTTC. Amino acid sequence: CASLRWDVLGYTF.

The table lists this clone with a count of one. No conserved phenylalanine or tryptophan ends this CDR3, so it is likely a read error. The CDR3 DNA reads TGTGCCAGCAGCCCCCGGCAGGGACGGATCGGGGATCTGTTTCTT. It codes for CASSPRQGRIGDLFL. The chain is built from TRBV9 and TRBJ2-2; the D gene could be TRBD1 or TRBD2 (5 bases each). This CDR3 is 15 amino acids long. Germline-derived CDR1 and CDR2 are SGDLS and YYNGEE.

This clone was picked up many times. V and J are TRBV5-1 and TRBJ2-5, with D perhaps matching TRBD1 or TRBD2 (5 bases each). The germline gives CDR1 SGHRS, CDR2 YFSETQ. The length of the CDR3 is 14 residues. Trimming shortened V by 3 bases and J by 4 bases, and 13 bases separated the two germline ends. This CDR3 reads CASSWGTGRETQYF. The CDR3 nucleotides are TGCGCCAGCAGCTGGGGGACGGGCCGAGAGACCCAGTACTTC.

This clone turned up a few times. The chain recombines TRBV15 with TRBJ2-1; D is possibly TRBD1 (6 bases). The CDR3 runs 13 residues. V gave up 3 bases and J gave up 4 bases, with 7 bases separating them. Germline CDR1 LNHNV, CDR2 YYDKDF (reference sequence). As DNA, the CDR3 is TGTGCCACCAGCAGCGACAGGTACAATGAGCAGTTCTTC. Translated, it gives CATSSDRYNEQFF.

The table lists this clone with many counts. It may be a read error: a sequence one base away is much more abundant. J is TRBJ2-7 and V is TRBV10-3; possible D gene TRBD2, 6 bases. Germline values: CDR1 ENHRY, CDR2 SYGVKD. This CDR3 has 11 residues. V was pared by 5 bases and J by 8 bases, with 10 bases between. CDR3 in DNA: TGTGCCATCAGTACGGGGGATCAGCAGTACTTC. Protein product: CAISTGDQQYF.

CDR3 amino acids: CASSSSVGSANSPLHF. The CDR3 DNA is TGTGCCAGCAGCTCGAGCGTGGGATCAGCAAATTCACCCCTCCACTTT. This chain uses TRBV11-2 with TRBJ1-6; D gene ambiguous. Germline CDR1 SGHAT, CDR2 FQNNGV. V lost 4 bases and J lost 7, with 17 bases in between. The CDR3 has 16 residues.

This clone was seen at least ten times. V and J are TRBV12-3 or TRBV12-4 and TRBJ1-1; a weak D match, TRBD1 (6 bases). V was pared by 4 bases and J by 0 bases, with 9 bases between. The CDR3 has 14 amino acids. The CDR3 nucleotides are TGTGCCAGCAGTTCGCAGGGGATGAACACTGAAGCTTTCTTT. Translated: CASSSQGMNTEAFF.

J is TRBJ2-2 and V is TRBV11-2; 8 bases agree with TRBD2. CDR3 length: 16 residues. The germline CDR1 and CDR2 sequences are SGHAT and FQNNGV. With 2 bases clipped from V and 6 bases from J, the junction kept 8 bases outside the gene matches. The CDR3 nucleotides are TGTGCCAGCAGCTTACGGGGGGGCGGAACCTCCGGGGAGCTGTTTTTT. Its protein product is CASSLRGGGTSGELFF.

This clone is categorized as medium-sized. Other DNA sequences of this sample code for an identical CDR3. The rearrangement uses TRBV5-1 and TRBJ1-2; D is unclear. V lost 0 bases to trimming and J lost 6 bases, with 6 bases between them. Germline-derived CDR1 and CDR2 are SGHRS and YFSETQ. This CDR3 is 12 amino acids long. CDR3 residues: CASSLGGDGYTF. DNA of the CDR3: TGCGCCAGCAGCTTGGGGGGAGATGGCTACACCTTC.

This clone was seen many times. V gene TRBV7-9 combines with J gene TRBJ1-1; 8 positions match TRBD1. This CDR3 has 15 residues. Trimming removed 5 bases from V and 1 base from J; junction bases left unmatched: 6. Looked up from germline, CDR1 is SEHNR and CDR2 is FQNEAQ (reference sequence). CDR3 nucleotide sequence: TGTGCCAGCAGCCCGGACGGGACAGGGAACACTGAAGCTTTCTTT. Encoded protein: CASSPDGTGNTEAFF.

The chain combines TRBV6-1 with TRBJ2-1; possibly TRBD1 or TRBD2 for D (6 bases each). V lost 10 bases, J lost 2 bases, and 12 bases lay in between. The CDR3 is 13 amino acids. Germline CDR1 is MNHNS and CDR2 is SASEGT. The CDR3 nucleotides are TGTGCCACCAAGGGGGGTCCCTACAATGAGCAGTTCTTC. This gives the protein CATKGGPYNEQFF.

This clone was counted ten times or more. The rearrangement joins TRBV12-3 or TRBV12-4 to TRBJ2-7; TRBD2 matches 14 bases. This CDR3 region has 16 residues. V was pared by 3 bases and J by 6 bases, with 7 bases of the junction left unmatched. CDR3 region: CASSLGLAGAGGEQYF. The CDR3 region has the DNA TGTGCCAGCAGTTTGGGACTAGCGGGAGCGGGGGGCGAGCAGTACTTC.

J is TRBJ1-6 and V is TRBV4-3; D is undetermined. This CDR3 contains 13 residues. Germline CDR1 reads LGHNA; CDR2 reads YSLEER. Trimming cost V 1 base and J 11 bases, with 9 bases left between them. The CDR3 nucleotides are TGCGCCAGCAGCCAAGTGGTGGCCGCACCCCTCCACTTT. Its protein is CASSQVVAAPLHF.

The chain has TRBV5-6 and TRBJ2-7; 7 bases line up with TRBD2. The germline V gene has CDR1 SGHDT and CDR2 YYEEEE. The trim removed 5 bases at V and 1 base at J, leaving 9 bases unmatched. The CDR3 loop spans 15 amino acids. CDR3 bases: TGTGCCAGCAGGTCGGGGGGTCGCGGATCCTACGAGCAGTACTTC. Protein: CASRSGGRGSYEQYF.

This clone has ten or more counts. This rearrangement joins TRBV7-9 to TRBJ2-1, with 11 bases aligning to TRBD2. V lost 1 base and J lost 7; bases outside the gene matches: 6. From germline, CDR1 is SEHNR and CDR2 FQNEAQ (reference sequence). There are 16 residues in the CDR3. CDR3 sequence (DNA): TGTGCCAGCAGCTTAGGGAGACTAGCGGGGAAAAATGAGCAGTTCTTC. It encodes CASSLGRLAGKNEQFF.

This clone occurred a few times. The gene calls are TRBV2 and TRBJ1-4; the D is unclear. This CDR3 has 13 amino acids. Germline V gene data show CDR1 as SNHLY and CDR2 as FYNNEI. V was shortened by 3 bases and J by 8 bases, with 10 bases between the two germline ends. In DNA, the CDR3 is TGTGCCAGCAGTGAGTGGACGGGGGAAAAACTGTTTTTT. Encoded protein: CASSEWTGEKLFF.

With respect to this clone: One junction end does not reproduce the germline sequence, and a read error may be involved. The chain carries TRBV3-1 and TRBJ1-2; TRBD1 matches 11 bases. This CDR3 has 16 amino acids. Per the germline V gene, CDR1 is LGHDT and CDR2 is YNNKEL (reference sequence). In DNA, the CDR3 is TGTGCCGGCAGCTCCTGGACAGGGGGCGAAGTTGAAGGCTACGCCTTC. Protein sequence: CAGSSWTGGEVEGYAF. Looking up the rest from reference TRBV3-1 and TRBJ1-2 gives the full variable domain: DTAVSQTPKYLVTQMGNDKSIKCEQNLGHDTMYWYKQDSKKFLKIMFSYNNKELIINETVPNRFSPKSPDKAHLNLHINSLELGDSAVYFCAGSSWTGGEVEGYAFGSGTRLTVV.

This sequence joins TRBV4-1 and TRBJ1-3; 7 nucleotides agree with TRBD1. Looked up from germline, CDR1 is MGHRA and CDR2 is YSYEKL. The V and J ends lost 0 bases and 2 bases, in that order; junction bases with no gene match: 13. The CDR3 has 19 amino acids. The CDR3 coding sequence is TGCGCCAGCAGCCAAGATTGGGCGCGAGCGACAGGGCCTGGAAACACCATATATTTT. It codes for CASSQDWARATGPGNTIYF.

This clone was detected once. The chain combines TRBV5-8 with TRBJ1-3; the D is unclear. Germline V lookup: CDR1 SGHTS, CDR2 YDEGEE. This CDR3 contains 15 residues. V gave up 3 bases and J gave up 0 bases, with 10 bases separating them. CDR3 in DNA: TGTGCCAGCAGCTCCATAACATACTCTGGAAACACCATATATTTT. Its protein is CASSSITYSGNTIYF.

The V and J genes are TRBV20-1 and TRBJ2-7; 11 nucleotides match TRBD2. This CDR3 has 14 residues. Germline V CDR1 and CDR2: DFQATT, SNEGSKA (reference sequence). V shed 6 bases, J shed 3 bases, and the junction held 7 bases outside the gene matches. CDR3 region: CSALRTSGFYEQYF. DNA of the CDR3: TGCAGTGCCCTTCGGACTAGCGGGTTCTACGAGCAGTACTTC.

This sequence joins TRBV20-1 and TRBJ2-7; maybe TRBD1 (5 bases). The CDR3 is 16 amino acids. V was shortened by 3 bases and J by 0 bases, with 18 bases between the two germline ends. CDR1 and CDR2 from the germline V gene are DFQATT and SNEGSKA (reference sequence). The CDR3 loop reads CSASDPGLSLSYEQYF. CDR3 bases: TGCAGTGCTAGTGACCCAGGGTTAAGCCTCTCCTACGAGCAGTACTTC.

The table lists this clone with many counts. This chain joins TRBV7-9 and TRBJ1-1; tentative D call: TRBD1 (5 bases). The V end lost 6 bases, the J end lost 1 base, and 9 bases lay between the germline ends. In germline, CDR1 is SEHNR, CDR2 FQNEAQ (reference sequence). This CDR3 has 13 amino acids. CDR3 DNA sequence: TGTGCCAGCAGAGGGGCGCCGAACACTGAAGCTTTCTTT. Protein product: CASRGAPNTEAFF. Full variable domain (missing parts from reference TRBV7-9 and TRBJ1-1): DTGVSQNPRHKITKRGQNVTFRCDPISEHNRLYWYRQTLGQGPEFLTYFQNEAQLEKSRLLSDRFSAERPKGSFSTLEIQRTEQGDSAMYLCASRGAPNTEAFFGQGTRLTVV.

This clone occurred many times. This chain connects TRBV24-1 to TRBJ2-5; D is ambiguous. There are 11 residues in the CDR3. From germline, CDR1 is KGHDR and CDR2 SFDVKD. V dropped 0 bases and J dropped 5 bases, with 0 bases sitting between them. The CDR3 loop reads CATSDLETQYF. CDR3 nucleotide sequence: TGTGCCACCAGTGATTTGGAGACCCAGTACTTC.

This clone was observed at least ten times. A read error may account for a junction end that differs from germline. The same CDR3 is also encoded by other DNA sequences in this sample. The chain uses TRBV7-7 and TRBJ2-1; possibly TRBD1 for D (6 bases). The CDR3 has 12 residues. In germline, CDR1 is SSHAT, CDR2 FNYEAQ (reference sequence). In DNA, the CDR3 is TGTGCTAGCAGTCAGGGGAACAATGAGCAGTTCTTC. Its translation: CASSQGNNEQFF. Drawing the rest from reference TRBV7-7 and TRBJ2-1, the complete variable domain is GAGVSQSPRYKVTKRGQDVTLRCDPISSHATLYWYQQALGQGPEFLTYFNYEAQPDKSGLPSDRFSAERPEGSISTLTIQRTEQRDSAMYRCASSQGNNEQFFGPGTRLTVL.

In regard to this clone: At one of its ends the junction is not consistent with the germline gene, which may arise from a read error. The CDR3 DNA reads TGTGCAAGCACCCCCGGACGCCACCCTGAAGCTTTCTTT. It yields the protein CASTPGRHPEAFF. V gene TRBV12-3 or TRBV12-4 combines with J gene TRBJ1-1; D ambiguous. CDR3 size: 13 residues.

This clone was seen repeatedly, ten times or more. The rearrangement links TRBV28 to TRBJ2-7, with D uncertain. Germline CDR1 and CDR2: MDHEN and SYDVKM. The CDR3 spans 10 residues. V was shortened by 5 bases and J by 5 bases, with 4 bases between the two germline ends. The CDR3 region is CASSHDEQYF. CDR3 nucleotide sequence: TGTGCCAGCAGTCATGACGAGCAGTACTTC.

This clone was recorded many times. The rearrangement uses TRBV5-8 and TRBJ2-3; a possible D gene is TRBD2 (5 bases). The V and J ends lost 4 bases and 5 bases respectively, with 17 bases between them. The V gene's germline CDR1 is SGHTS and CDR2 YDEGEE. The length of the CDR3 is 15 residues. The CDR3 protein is CASSTSPGWVDTQYF. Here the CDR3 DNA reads TGTGCCAGCAGCACTTCCCCGGGGTGGGTAGATACGCAGTATTTT.